The 7 T cell receptor beta chains given below trace back to one sample, sequenced in a study of blood T cells in healthy people across ages. Next came a second PCR, run for about 6 to 11 cycles, which used a sample-barcoded 5' primer along with a J-beta primer mix. MiXCR, applied by TCRdb to the 5' RACE reads, yields one record per CDR3 protein. The table has over 1,300,000 distinct CDR3 sequences, 45% to 70% seen once. The sample consisted of blood. The receptor source for this set is a man between 18 and 29 years old in good health.

The V and J genes are TRBV12-3 or TRBV12-4 and TRBJ1-5; 8 bases map to TRBD1. Losses at the gene ends were 5 bases for V and 4 bases for J; bases not matched to a gene: 7. This CDR3 is built from 15 residues. In DNA form, the CDR3 reads TGTGCCAGCAGTAGGGACAGGACCGCTAATCAGCCCCAGCATTTT. Translating it yields CASSRDRTANQPQHF.

In DNA, the CDR3 is TGTGCCAGCAGTGGAGCCCGGCCTTCTGCGACAGATACGCAGTATTTT. Translation gives CASSGARPSATDTQYF. The chain recombines TRBV25-1 with TRBJ2-3; D ambiguous. The CDR3 covers 16 residues. V was pared by 4 bases and J by 3 bases, with 17 bases between. Germline assignment: CDR1 MGHDK and CDR2 SYGVNS.

This clonotype was seen a single time. The V call is TRBV10-3, the J call TRBJ2-4; 9 bases are a match to TRBD1. The end of the DNA fits TRBJ2-7 better, so the J call may be wrong. The CDR3 has 14 residues. Germline-derived CDR1 and CDR2 are ENHRY and SYGVKD. The DNA for the CDR3 is TGTGCCATCAGTGCTTGGGACAGGGACTACGAGCAGTACTTC. Translation gives CAISAWDRDYEQYF.

This clonotype was seen only a few times. The chain has TRBV13 and TRBJ2-7, with TRBD1 matching over 12 bases. This CDR3 spans 16 amino acids. Germline V lookup: CDR1 PRHDT, CDR2 FYEKMQ (reference sequence). With V trimmed by 6 bases and J by 5 bases, 11 bases remained unmatched. The CDR3 DNA reads as TGTGCCAGCAGTTCTCCCGGGACAGGGGGCATCAACGAGCAGTACTTC. This codes for CASSSPGTGGINEQYF.

The chain employs TRBV7-8 and TRBJ2-1, with D tentatively TRBD1 (5 bases). Germline V CDR1 and CDR2: SGHVS, FQNEAQ. V shed 5 bases and J shed 9 bases, with 14 bases lying between them. CDR3 length: 13 amino acids. CDR3 sequence reads: CASSASRVGEQFF. The CDR3 coding sequence is TGTGCCAGCAGCGCGTCCAGGGTGGGTGAGCAGTTCTTC.

Only a few counts were recorded for this clonotype. V gene TRBV3-1 combines with J gene TRBJ2-3; D remains ambiguous. The germline V gene encodes CDR1 LGHDT and CDR2 YNNKEL (reference sequence). CDR3 length equals 16 residues. Trimming stripped 4 bases from V and 2 bases from J, with 16 bases between. The CDR3 DNA sequence: TGTGCCAGCAGCCCTCAAACGTTGGACCTCACAGATACGCAGTATTTT. It encodes CASSPQTLDLTDTQYF.

This rearrangement joins TRBV7-9 to TRBJ1-2; the D gene is possibly TRBD1 (5 bases). The V gene's germline CDR1 is SEHNR and CDR2 FQNEAQ (reference sequence). V was shortened by 4 bases and J by 5 bases, with 14 bases between the two germline ends. The CDR3 sequence is 14 residues long. CDR3 bases: TGTGCCAGCAGCTCGACGACAGCTTCTTATGGCTACACCTTC. It codes for CASSSTTASYGYTF. Based on the CDR3 plus reference TRBV7-9 and TRBJ1-2, the full variable domain is DTGVSQNPRHKITKRGQNVTFRCDPISEHNRLYWYRQTLGQGPEFLTYFQNEAQLEKSRLLSDRFSAERPKGSFSTLEIQRTEQGDSAMYLCASSSTTASYGYTFGSGTRLTVV.